The rows below give T cell receptor beta chains drawn from one sample of a study of blood T cell repertoires in COVID-19. The protocol was immunoSEQ multiplex PCR, while the TCRdb copy is restricted to in-frame clones and leaves out a portion. The data contain tens of thousands of clones, roughly three quarters of them seen just once; the ten biggest clones take up about 34%. The sequenced sample was peripheral blood. These receptors originate from a human donor in a cohort sampled during active COVID-19. Both conserved end residues are part of each CDR3. A D gene is named only where the DNA matches it firmly. Clone size is given for some rows only: seen once, a few or many times, or a class if the clone is expanded.

V gene: TRBV20-1
J gene: TRBJ2-1
D gene: .
clone size: .
CDR3 DNA: TGCAGTGTAGCGAACTACAATGAGCAGTTCTTC
CDR3 protein: CSVANYNEQFF

V gene: TRBV4-3
J gene: TRBJ2-3
D gene: TRBD2
clone size: .
CDR3 DNA: TGCGCCAGCAGCTACCGTAGCGGGGGGGTGGAAGATACGCAGTATTTT
CDR3 protein: CASSYRSGGVEDTQYF

V gene: TRBV6-5
J gene: TRBJ2-3
D gene: .
clone size: .
CDR3 DNA: TGTGCCAGCGCTCAGGAATACACAGATACGCAGTATTTT
CDR3 protein: CASAQEYTDTQYF

V gene: TRBV6-5
J gene: TRBJ1-4
D gene: TRBD1
clone size: .
CDR3 DNA: TGTGCCAGCAGTTACTCGGGACAGGCGTCTGAAAAACTGTTTTTT
CDR3 protein: CASSYSGQASEKLFF

V gene: TRBV5-1
J gene: TRBJ2-1
D gene: TRBD2
clone size: .
CDR3 DNA: TGCGCCAGCAGCTTTACTAGCGGGGACTACAATGAGCAGTTCTTC
CDR3 protein: CASSFTSGDYNEQFF

V gene: TRBV28
J gene: TRBJ1-4
D gene: .
clone size: few
CDR3 DNA: TGTGCCAGCACTCGACCGCCTCGGGGGGGATTGGGTGAAAAACTGTTTTTT
CDR3 protein: CASTRPPRGGLGEKLFF

V gene: TRBV12-3/TRBV12-4
J gene: TRBJ1-2
D gene: TRBD1
clone size: once
CDR3 DNA: TGTGCCAGCAGTAGGGGACAGGGAGGCTACACCTTC
CDR3 protein: CASSRGQGGYTF

V gene: TRBV27
J gene: TRBJ1-6
D gene: TRBD1
clone size: .
CDR3 DNA: TGTGCCAGCAGTTCCGGGACAGGGACTAATTCACCCCTCCACTTT
CDR3 protein: CASSSGTGTNSPLHF

V gene: TRBV10-3
J gene: TRBJ1-2
D gene: TRBD1
clone size: few
CDR3 DNA: TGTGCCATCAGTGCCCCCGGACAGGGTCAGTTTGGCTACACCTTC
CDR3 protein: CAISAPGQGQFGYTF

V gene: TRBV7-3
J gene: TRBJ2-2
D gene: TRBD2
clone size: .
CDR3 DNA: TGTGCCAGCAGTCCTAGACTAGCGGGAGGCGGGGAGCTGTTTTTT
CDR3 protein: CASSPRLAGGGELFF

V gene: TRBV4-1
J gene: TRBJ1-4
D gene: .
clone size: once
CDR3 DNA: TGCGCCAGCAGCCAAGGGGTGGCAGGGTCTGAAAAACTGTTTTTT
CDR3 protein: CASSQGVAGSEKLFF

V gene: TRBV6-5
J gene: TRBJ1-1
D gene: .
clone size: .
CDR3 DNA: TGTGCCAGCAGTTTTCAGGGGCAGAACACTGAAGCTTTCTTT
CDR3 protein: CASSFQGQNTEAFF

V gene: TRBV11-2
J gene: TRBJ1-4
D gene: TRBD1
clone size: .
CDR3 DNA: TGTGCCAGCAGATTCAACAGGGGGGAAAAACTGTTTTTT
CDR3 protein: CASRFNRGEKLFF

V gene: TRBV10-3
J gene: TRBJ1-2
D gene: TRBD1
clone size: .
CDR3 DNA: TGTGCCATCAGTGACGGCGCGAACAGGGGTGATGGCTACACCTTC
CDR3 protein: CAISDGANRGDGYTF

V gene: TRBV10-3
J gene: TRBJ1-1
D gene: .
clone size: .
CDR3 DNA: TGTGCCATCAGCCCAGCGAGACTAAACACTGAAGCTTTCTTT
CDR3 protein: CAISPARLNTEAFF

V gene: TRBV27
J gene: TRBJ1-1
D gene: .
clone size: .
CDR3 DNA: TGTGCCAGCAGTTCCGATCCTGACAGCTTGAACACTGAAGCTTTCTTT
CDR3 protein: CASSSDPDSLNTEAFF